This T cell receptor (beta chain) was recovered during a study of blood T cell repertoires in COVID-19. Clones were read by immunoSEQ multiplex PCR, and TCRdb kept only the in-frame ones, dropping some. Counted here are 200,000 to 250,000 clones, around 87% occurring once; the ten biggest clones make up more than 7%. Cohort allocation depended upon clinical history that participants reported. The V and J ends lost 5 bases and 7 bases, in that order; junction bases with no gene match: 8. The germline CDR1 and CDR2 sequences are PRHDT and FYEKMQ (reference sequence). The CDR3 has 15 residues. This clone was detected once.

The J gene is TRBJ2-1, the V gene TRBV13, with 10 nucleotides matching TRBD2. Material: PBMCs or T cells enriched from blood (not recorded which). This TCR was recovered from a man aged 25 to 45 in a cohort exposed to, infected with or recovered from COVID-19 (not recorded which). CDR3 DNA sequence: TGTGCCAGCAGCGTCCGGACTAGCGGAAGTAATGAGCAGTTCTTC. This sequence encodes CASSVRTSGSNEQFF.